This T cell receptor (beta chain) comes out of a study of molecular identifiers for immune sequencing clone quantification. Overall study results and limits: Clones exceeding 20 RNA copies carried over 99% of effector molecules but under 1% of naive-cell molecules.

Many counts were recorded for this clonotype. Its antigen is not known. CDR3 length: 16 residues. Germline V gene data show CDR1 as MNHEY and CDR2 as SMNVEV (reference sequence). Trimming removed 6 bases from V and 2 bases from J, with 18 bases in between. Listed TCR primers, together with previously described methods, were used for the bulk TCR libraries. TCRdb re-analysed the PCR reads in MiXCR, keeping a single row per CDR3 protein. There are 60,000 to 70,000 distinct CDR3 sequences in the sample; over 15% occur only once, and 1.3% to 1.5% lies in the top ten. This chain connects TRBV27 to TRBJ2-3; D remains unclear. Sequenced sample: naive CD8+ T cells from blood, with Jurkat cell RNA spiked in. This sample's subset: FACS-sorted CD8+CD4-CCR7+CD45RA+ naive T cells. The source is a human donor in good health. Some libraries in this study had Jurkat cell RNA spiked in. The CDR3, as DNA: TGTGCCAGCAGCTTTTCCGGCGCCTATATCACAGATACGCAGTATTTT. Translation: CASSFSGAYITDTQYF.